The clone carrying this T cell receptor (beta chain) turned up a few times. Its antigen is unknown. The missing conserved phenylalanine or tryptophan at the end of this CDR3 makes a read error likely. It is unclear where the CDR3 begins or ends on the DNA, so no DNA is shown, and the CDR3 is as TCRdb lists it. Scientists amplified the TCR beta CDR3 regions from RNA transcripts. RT-PCR in the first round used HTBI primers; a second-round multiplex PCR followed. TCRdb reanalysed the multiplex PCR reads using MiXCR and keeps one entry per CDR3 protein. The sample yields around 660,000 distinct CDR3 sequences, about 40% seen once. Termini included, the CDR3 measures 8 amino acids. Germline lookup yields CDR1 SQVTM and CDR2 ANQGSEA. This entry belongs to a study of Graves' ophthalmopathy and Graves' hyperthyroidism. Study results and limitations: A 13-signature model separated ophthalmopathy from stable hyperthyroidism, reaching 85% to 90% sensitivity and less than 83% specificity cross-validated.

Sequenced sample: peripheral blood. V is TRBV29-1 and J is TRBJ1-4; the table assigns TRBD1, which was not confirmed against the DNA. The receptor was isolated from an adult man with Graves' ophthalmopathy. The CDR3 loop reads CSVAGTVL.